The clone carrying this T cell receptor (beta chain) was recorded only once. This record comes from a study of blood T cell repertoires in COVID-19. Method: immunoSEQ multiplex PCR; TCRdb's copy keeps in-frame clones and lacks some. Of 130,000 to 150,000 clones in the sample, about nine tenths were seen once. Sequencing used peripheral blood. The sequence was collected from a human donor in a cohort sampled during active COVID-19.

The CDR3 DNA sequence: TGTGCCAGCAGTTTAGGCGGCGTTCGTGGACTACCCAACAATGAGCAGTTCTTC. Translated, it gives CASSLGGVRGLPNNEQFF. The J gene is TRBJ2-1, the V gene TRBV28, with D possibly matching TRBD2 (6 bases). CDR3 length: 18 amino acids. Trimming shortened V by 2 bases and J by 5 bases, and 22 bases separated the two germline ends. Germline loops: CDR1 MDHEN, CDR2 SYDVKM.